The 4 T cell receptor beta chains below come from one sample, sequenced in a study of T cell responses to AZD1222 COVID-19 vaccine. Sequenced by immunoSEQ multiplex PCR; TCRdb stores in-frame clones only, minus some. The sample shows 150,000 or so clones, approximately 90% of them seen only once. Specimen: peripheral blood, collected 28 days after the second AZD1222 dose. All receptors come from an adult who received the AZD1222 COVID-19 vaccine.

The chain couples TRBV12-5 to TRBJ2-1; TRBD2 matches 7 bases. The CDR3 is 16 residues long. V was clipped by 4 bases and J by 4 bases; unmatched bases: 10. In germline, CDR1 is LGHNT, CDR2 FRNRAP. The CDR3 spells CASGSSVAGLYNEQFF. DNA of the CDR3: TGTGCTAGTGGTTCCTCGGTAGCGGGCCTTTACAATGAGCAGTTCTTC.

The rearrangement uses TRBV3-1 (or the pseudogene TRBV3-2) and TRBJ1-2, with D possibly matching TRBD1 (5 bases). Germline V gene lookup returns CDR1 LGHDT and CDR2 YNNKEL (reference sequence). The CDR3 runs to 20 residues. The V and J ends lost 3 bases and 5 bases respectively, with 31 bases between them. Here the CDR3 reads CASSHQKPAWGRGPGYGYTF. In DNA form, the CDR3 reads TGTGCCAGCAGCCACCAAAAGCCCGCCTGGGGCCGGGGCCCGGGTTATGGCTACACCTTC.

The genes are TRBV2 and TRBJ2-1, with D unresolved. The CDR3 length is 11 residues. V was cut by 6 bases and J by 14 bases, with 14 bases left in between. Germline CDR1 reads SNHLY; CDR2 reads FYNNEI. In DNA, the CDR3 is TGTGCCAGCAGGTCTGAAGGTTTTGAGTTCTTC. Its protein is CASRSEGFEFF.

Note on this clone: The germline gene is not matched at one end of the junction; a read error may be the cause. This sequence joins TRBV30 and TRBJ1-5, with D unresolved. The CDR3 has 13 residues. The germline CDR1 and CDR2 sequences are GTSNPN and SVGIG (reference sequence). This chain's CDR3 is CAWGVNSNQPQHF. CDR3 nucleotides: TGTGCCTGGGGTGTTAATAGCAATCAGCCCCAGCATTTT.